This TCR beta chain was profiled in a study of PD-1 blockade in classical Hodgkin lymphoma. The wider study: Patients were treated with nivolumab at 3 mg/kg, and this was given intravenously every 2 weeks. Points from the study as a whole: The drivers behind the repertoire differences, possibly disease activity or prior therapy, remain undefined.

Relapse after autologous stem cell transplantation occurred in every patient, and brentuximab vedotin exposure varied. The CDR3 is 15 residues long. V lost 4 bases and J lost 0, with 10 bases in between. CDR1 and CDR2 from the germline V gene are SGHDT and YYEEEE. Data came from immunoSEQ multiplex PCR; TCRdb stores just in-frame clones and leaves some out. The table includes about 97,000 clones, roughly 91% detected once. With respect to this clone: The antigen is unknown.

Sequencing was performed on peripheral blood mononuclear cells (PBMCs), taken before the second cycle of nivolumab. The V and J genes are TRBV5-6 and TRBJ1-4; D is unclear. The source of this sequence is a human donor with classical Hodgkin lymphoma. The CDR3 reads CASSPEAATNEKLFF. CDR3 bases: TGTGCCAGCAGCCCGGAGGCAGCAACTAATGAAAAACTGTTTTTT.